These 12 T cell receptor beta chains came from one sample sequenced in a study of cytomegalovirus exposure and HLA in healthy donors. Amplification used 60 Vbeta primers and 13 Jbeta primers. Only in-frame clones appear in the TCRdb table, and some are missing; sequencing was by immunoSEQ multiplex PCR. Of nearly 300,000 clones detected, approximately 90% appear once; the ten largest clones hold 4%. Sequenced: PBMCs. All receptors derive from a man aged 40-49 years in good health and CMV-seropositive.

The rearrangement uses TRBV2 and TRBJ2-3; 11 bases agree with TRBD2. V lost 6 bases, J lost 1 base, and 9 bases stayed unmatched. This CDR3 contains 17 residues. Germline values: CDR1 SNHLY, CDR2 FYNNEI. The CDR3 DNA follows: TGTGCCAGCAGCCTCCAGGGACTAGCGGCGGGCACAGATACGCAGTATTTT. Protein: CASSLQGLAAGTDTQYF.

This clone was picked up one time. The chain joins TRBV10-3 to TRBJ1-1; 9 positions match TRBD1. This CDR3 is 15 amino acids long. The germline V gene has CDR1 ENHRY and CDR2 SYGVKD. The junction had 8 bases not matched to a gene; V was cut back by 4 bases and J by 5 bases. CDR3 nucleotide sequence: TGTGCCATCAGTGCCCCCGACAGGGGGAGGACTGAAGCTTTCTTT. Its protein is CAISAPDRGRTEAFF.

The rearrangement uses TRBV2 and TRBJ2-5, with 7 bases lining up with TRBD1. The V and J ends lost 6 bases and 6 bases, in that order; junction bases with no gene match: 4. The germline V gene has CDR1 SNHLY and CDR2 FYNNEI. This CDR3 is built from 12 residues. This CDR3 is CASSPRGKTQYF. The CDR3, as DNA: TGTGCCAGCAGCCCCAGGGGGAAGACCCAGTACTTC.

V and J are TRBV7-9 and TRBJ2-2; maybe TRBD1 (6 bases). CDR3 length equals 15 residues. Per the germline V gene, CDR1 is SEHNR and CDR2 is FQNEAQ (reference sequence). V was cut by 5 bases and J by 4 bases, with 14 bases left in between. The CDR3 bases are TGTGCCAGCAGCCGTCTGCAGGGGAGCACCGGGGAGCTGTTTTTT. As protein: CASSRLQGSTGELFF.

This chain links TRBV19 with TRBJ1-5; D remains unclear. V lost 5 bases, J lost 5 bases, and 13 bases lay in between. This CDR3 spans 14 amino acids. Germline V gene sequence: CDR1 LNHDA, CDR2 SQIVND (reference sequence). The CDR3 loop reads CASSFEGAYQPQHF. The DNA for the CDR3 is TGTGCCAGTAGTTTCGAGGGAGCGTATCAGCCCCAGCATTTT. Supplemented by reference TRBV19 and TRBJ1-5, the full variable domain reads DGGITQSPKYLFRKEGQNVTLSCEQNLNHDAMYWYRQDPGQGLRLIYYSQIVNDFQKGDIAEGYSVSREKKESFPLTVTSAQKNPTAFYLCASSFEGAYQPQHFGDGTRLSIL.

This chain links TRBV15 with TRBJ1-4; possibly TRBD1 for D (6 bases). V was trimmed by 0 bases and J by 4 bases, leaving 18 bases between them. Per germline, CDR1 LNHNV and CDR2 YYDKDF (reference sequence). CDR3 size: 18 residues. The CDR3 sequence is CATSRDMLSDRLNEKLFF. CDR3 nucleotide sequence: TGTGCCACCAGCAGAGATATGTTATCGGACAGACTTAATGAAAAACTGTTTTTT. The full variable domain, its missing parts supplied by reference TRBV15 and TRBJ1-4, is DAMVIQNPRYQVTQFGKPVTLSCSQTLNHNVMYWYQQKSSQAPKLLFHYYDKDFNNEADTPDNFQSRRPNTSFCFLDIRSPGLGDTAMYLCATSRDMLSDRLNEKLFFGSGTQLSVL.

The sample holds one count of this clone. The gene calls are TRBV6-6 and TRBJ1-3; unclear D gene. Germline CDR1 MNHNY, CDR2 SVGAGI (reference sequence). Trimming removed 4 bases at V and 4 bases at J, with 11 bases between. CDR3 length: 14 residues. Written as DNA, the CDR3 is TGTGCCAGCAGTTTGGGCGATCCAGGAAACACCATATATTTT. Translated: CASSLGDPGNTIYF.

This clone was counted only a few times. V gene TRBV2 combines with J gene TRBJ1-1; weak D call: TRBD1 (6 bases). Trimming left V 6 bases short and J 4 bases short, with 15 bases between. Germline V gene data show CDR1 as SNHLY and CDR2 as FYNNEI. The CDR3 spans 14 residues. This chain's CDR3 is CASSRTDLATEAFF. The CDR3 DNA is TGTGCCAGCAGCCGGACAGATCTTGCCACTGAAGCTTTCTTT. The variable domain in full, with the rest retrieved from reference TRBV2 and TRBJ1-1, is EPEVTQTPSHQVTQMGQEVILRCVPISNHLYFYWYRQILGQKVEFLVSFYNNEISEKSEIFDDQFSVERPDGSNFTLKIRSTKLEDSAMYFCASSRTDLATEAFFGQGTRLTVV.

This rearrangement joins TRBV7-6 to TRBJ2-3; TRBD2 matches at 16 bases. The CDR3 runs 18 residues. Trimming took 5 bases from V and 2 from J; bases not matched to a gene: 7. The germline V gene has CDR1 SGHVS and CDR2 FNYEAQ. This chain's CDR3 is CASSAGTSGRADTDTQYF. The CDR3 nucleotides read TGTGCCAGCAGCGCCGGGACTAGCGGGAGGGCCGACACAGATACGCAGTATTTT.

The chain is built from TRBV25-1 and TRBJ2-5; D might be TRBD1 (5 bases). The CDR3 is made up of 13 amino acids. Looked up from germline, CDR1 is MGHDK and CDR2 is SYGVNS. With 7 bases removed from V and 1 base from J, the gap between germline ends came to 10 bases. The CDR3 protein is CASTKGAQETQYF. The DNA of the CDR3 is TGTGCCAGCACCAAAGGGGCCCAAGAGACCCAGTACTTC. Full variable domain (outside the CDR3, taken from reference TRBV25-1 and TRBJ2-5): EADIYQTPRYLVIGTGKKITLECSQTMGHDKMYWYQQDPGMELHLIHYSYGVNSTEKGDLSSESTVSRIRTEHFPLTLESARPSHTSQYLCASTKGAQETQYFGPGTRLLVL.

This clone was recorded once. This chain connects TRBV27 to TRBJ2-1; no reliable D call. The CDR3 is made up of 14 amino acids. V was pared by 3 bases and J by 2 bases, with 8 bases between. Germline CDR1 reads MNHEY; CDR2 reads SMNVEV (reference sequence). CDR3 sequence reads: CASSFGGTYNEQFF. CDR3 coding DNA: TGTGCCAGCAGTTTCGGCGGCACCTACAATGAGCAGTTCTTC.

This clone is a singleton in its sample. J is TRBJ2-5 and V is TRBV4-1; 11 bases are shared with TRBD2. The CDR3 totals 18 residues. CDR1 is MGHRA and CDR2 is YSYEKL in the germline V gene. Trimming removed 1 base from V and 5 bases from J; junction bases left unmatched: 12. The CDR3 nucleotides read TGCGCCAGCAGCCAAGGGGCTAGCGGGAGGATCTCAAGTGAGACCCAGTACTTC. Its translation is CASSQGASGRISSETQYF.